These 24 T cell receptor beta chains originate from one sample sequenced in a study of Graves' ophthalmopathy and Graves' hyperthyroidism. The sequenced template was RNA, covering the TCR beta CDR3 region. Following a first-round RT-PCR that used HTBI primers, a second-round multiplex PCR was carried out. TCRdb reprocessed the multiplex PCR reads with MiXCR, giving one entry per CDR3 protein. The table lists approximately 460,000 distinct CDR3 sequences, about 15% of them singletons. The sequencing sample was made of blood. These receptors originate from a woman under 40 with Graves' ophthalmopathy.

This clonotype was counted between two and nine times. V is TRBV2 and J is TRBJ2-7; tentative D call: TRBD1 (6 bases). This CDR3 has 13 residues. The V end was cut by 8 bases, the J end by 0 bases, with 11 bases between. From germline, CDR1 is SNHLY and CDR2 FYNNEI. This CDR3 reads CASLGAPSYEQYF. The CDR3, as DNA: TGTGCCAGCTTGGGGGCTCCCTCCTACGAGCAGTACTTC.

A note on this clonotype: This may come from a read error, since a much larger clone is one base off. The chain links TRBV18 to TRBJ1-1, with TRBD1 identical over 7 bases. This CDR3 region has 15 residues. Germline V gene data show CDR1 as KGHSH and CDR2 as LQKENI. CDR3 coding DNA: TGTGCCAGCTCACCATTAGCGGACAGGAACACTGAATCTTTCTTT. It specifies CASSPLADRNTESFF.

This clonotype showed up many times. J is TRBJ2-7 and V is TRBV7-2; the match to TRBD2 covers 13 bases. The CDR3 length is 15 residues. Trimming cost V 4 bases and J 2 bases; bases outside gene matches: 2. Germline loops: CDR1 SGHTA, CDR2 FQGNSA. The CDR3 spells CASSSLAGGAYEQYF. CDR3 DNA sequence: TGTGCCAGCAGCTCACTAGCGGGGGGGGCCTACGAGCAGTACTTC.

V is TRBV12-3 or TRBV12-4 and J is TRBJ2-4; TRBD2 is a possible D gene (5 bases). V shed 3 bases and J shed 13 bases, with 16 bases lying between them. The CDR3 is made up of 13 amino acids. DNA for the CDR3: TGTGCCAGCAGTTTGTCGGAGGAAAACGTGCAGTACTTC. This encodes CASSLSEENVQYF.

This clonotype was found a few times. A much more abundant neighbour one base away suggests this may be a read error. The V and J genes are TRBV6-5 and TRBJ2-5; perhaps TRBD1 as D (5 bases). The CDR3 runs to 15 residues. From germline, CDR1 is MNHEY and CDR2 SVGAGI. CDR3 sequence reads: CASSLEAGNQETKYF. The DNA for the CDR3 is TGTGCCAGCAGTCTCGAGGCAGGGAACCAAGAGACCAAGTACTTC.

This clonotype was seen more than once but under ten times. The chain is built from TRBV5-1 and TRBJ2-5; 7 nucleotides align to TRBD1. There are 13 residues in the CDR3. CDR1 is SGHRS, CDR2 YFSETQ, per germline. Losses at the gene ends were 4 bases for V and 7 bases for J; bases not matched to a gene: 7. The CDR3 protein is CASSHDRETTQYF. CDR3 DNA sequence: TGCGCCAGCAGCCACGACAGGGAGACGACCCAGTACTTC.

This clonotype was picked up many times. This chain uses TRBV14 with TRBJ1-2, with D maybe TRBD1 (5 bases). Trimming removed 2 bases from V and 3 bases from J, with 10 bases in between. CDR1 is SGHDN, CDR2 FVKESK, per germline. CDR3 size: 14 residues. CDR3 nucleotides: TGTGCCAGCAGCCAACAGGGACGGTACTATGGCTACACCTTC. As protein: CASSQQGRYYGYTF.

This clonotype appeared many times. The CDR3 end shows no conserved phenylalanine or tryptophan, and so a read error is likely. Because the CDR3's place on the DNA is in doubt, the DNA is left out and the CDR3 is given as listed by TCRdb. The V gene is TRBV7-3, the J gene TRBJ2-5. The germline V gene encodes CDR1 SGHTA and CDR2 FQGTGA. The CDR3 totals 10 residues, both ends included. CDR3 sequence reads: CASSLRPARC.

This clonotype was found many times. The rearrangement links TRBV19 to TRBJ1-2, with D tentatively TRBD1 (6 bases). The germline V and J ends were trimmed by 5 bases and 8 bases, with 18 bases remaining between them. CDR1 is LNHDA and CDR2 is SQIVND in the germline V gene (reference sequence). The CDR3 spans 14 residues. CDR3 protein: CASSGTGTLVGYTF. Written as DNA, the CDR3 is TGTGCCAGTAGTGGGACCGGGACACTTGTCGGCTACACCTTC.

This clonotype was recorded many times. The chain combines TRBV11-3 with TRBJ1-1; D may be TRBD1 (5 bases). Germline values: CDR1 SGHNT, CDR2 YENEEA. This CDR3 spans 14 amino acids. V lost 7 bases and J 4 bases, leaving 16 bases between the germline ends. The CDR3 loop is CASTPGWRGTEAFF. The CDR3 DNA reads as TGTGCCAGCACCCCGGGGTGGAGGGGCACTGAAGCTTTCTTT.

This clonotype appeared many times. V usage is TRBV27 and J usage is TRBJ2-2; 10 bases map to TRBD2. The CDR3 spans 15 residues. Germline V lookup: CDR1 MNHEY, CDR2 SMNVEV (reference sequence). V lost 5 bases to trimming and J lost 4 bases; unmatched junction nucleotides: 4. CDR3 amino acids: CASSTRLAGTGELFF. The CDR3 nucleotides are TGTGCCAGCAGTACCAGACTAGCGGGCACCGGGGAGCTGTTTTTT.

In its sample, this clonotype was seen many times. The genes are TRBV19 and TRBJ1-5; D gene unclear. Germline V gene lookup returns CDR1 LNHDA and CDR2 SQIVND (reference sequence). The CDR3 contains 13 residues. V lost 0 bases, J lost 9 bases, and 9 bases lay in between. The CDR3 is CASSIEEFGPQHF. CDR3 bases: TGTGCCAGTAGTATAGAGGAGTTTGGGCCCCAGCATTTT.

This clonotype was counted between two and nine times. At one boundary the junction diverges from the germline segment, which might be a read error. The rearrangement joins TRBV15 to TRBJ2-1; a weak D match, TRBD1 (5 bases). The CDR3 sequence is 16 residues long. Germline values: CDR1 LNHNV, CDR2 YYDKDF (reference sequence). In DNA form, the CDR3 reads TGTGCCACCAGCAGTCCCGGACGGACAACGTACAATGAGAAGTTCTTC. This encodes CATSSPGRTTYNEKFF.

The rearrangement uses TRBV30 and TRBJ2-2, with 12 bases matching TRBD2. The CDR3 runs to 16 residues. CDR1 and CDR2 (germline): GTSNPN, SVGIG (reference sequence). Unmatched junction bases numbered 9, after V lost 3 bases and J lost 7 bases. DNA for the CDR3: TGTGCCTGGAGCCTCTCCCTAGCGGGGGGGTTCGGGGAGCTGTTTTTT. It codes for CAWSLSLAGGFGELFF.

This clonotype was picked up many times. The chain links TRBV6-5 to TRBJ2-6; 7 nucleotides match TRBD1. This CDR3 region has 16 residues. From germline, CDR1 is MNHEY and CDR2 SVGAGI. CDR3 DNA: TGTGCTGCTGATAGGACAGGAAGCTCTGGGGCCAACGTCCTGACTTTC. Translating gives CAADRTGSSGANVLTF.

This clonotype was picked up many times. The chain uses TRBV7-2 and TRBJ2-2, with D possibly TRBD1 on 6 matching bases. The CDR3 extends over 15 amino acids. V gave up 5 bases and J gave up 1 base, with 11 bases separating them. Germline assignment: CDR1 SGHTA and CDR2 FQGNSA. The CDR3 sequence: CASSRQALNTGELFF. For the CDR3, the DNA is TGTGCCAGCAGCCGACAGGCCTTGAACACCGGGGAGCTGTTTTTT.

The chain recombines TRBV30 with TRBJ2-7; D tentatively reads TRBD1 or TRBD2 (5 bases each). V lost 3 bases and J lost 7, with 13 bases in between. Germline CDR1 reads GTSNPN; CDR2 reads SVGIG (reference sequence). The CDR3 is 12 amino acids. The CDR3 reads CAWRLEGPEQYF. CDR3 in DNA: TGTGCCTGGAGGCTAGAGGGGCCGGAGCAGTACTTC.

Ten or more counts support this clonotype. This chain connects TRBV20-1 to TRBJ2-7; 8 positions agree with TRBD2. The ends lost 4 bases at V and 6 bases at J; junction bases unmatched: 14. CDR3 size: 15 residues. Per germline, CDR1 DFQATT and CDR2 SNEGSKA (reference sequence). CDR3 region: CSAKGLAGDSVEQYF. The CDR3 nucleotides are TGCAGTGCTAAAGGGCTAGCGGGTGACTCGGTCGAGCAGTACTTC.

J is TRBJ2-7 and V is TRBV28; 9 nucleotides align to TRBD2. The CDR3 length is 19 residues. The V gene end was trimmed by 4 bases and the J gene end by 3 bases; junction bases not matched to a gene: 19. The germline CDR1 and CDR2 sequences are MDHEN and SYDVKM. The CDR3 is CASSSSPYRVDSGSYEQYF. The CDR3, as DNA: TGTGCCAGCAGTTCATCACCTTACAGGGTTGATAGCGGGAGCTACGAGCAGTACTTC. The complete variable domain, with remaining parts taken from reference TRBV28 and TRBJ2-7, reads DVKVTQSSRYLVKRTGEKVFLECVQDMDHENMFWYRQDPGLGLRLIYFSYDVKMKEKGDIPEGYSVSREKKERFSLILESASTNQTSMYLCASSSSPYRVDSGSYEQYFGPGTRLTVT.

This clonotype appeared many times. V usage is TRBV28 and J usage is TRBJ1-3, with 7 bases lining up with TRBD1. Losses at the gene ends were 5 bases for V and 1 base for J; bases not matched to a gene: 11. Germline V gene lookup returns CDR1 MDHEN and CDR2 SYDVKM. CDR3 length: 17 residues. The DNA for the CDR3 is TGTGCCAGCAGTCCCCCCGGGACAGCAGTTTCTGGAAACACCATATATTTT. This gives the protein CASSPPGTAVSGNTIYF.

This clonotype was detected ten times or more. This chain links TRBV11-2 with TRBJ1-2, with D maybe TRBD1 (5 bases). Germline assignment: CDR1 SGHAT and CDR2 FQNNGV. The CDR3 is made up of 13 amino acids. Trimming shortened V by 6 bases and J by 8 bases, and 16 bases separated the two germline ends. DNA of the CDR3: TGTGCCAGCAGTCTTACGGCCGGGGGAGGCTACACCTTC. It translates to CASSLTAGGGYTF.

In this sample, this clonotype turned up many times. The rearrangement uses TRBV29-1 and TRBJ2-3; TRBD1 matches 7 bases. From germline, CDR1 is SQVTM and CDR2 ANQGSEA. Unmatched junction bases numbered 3, after V lost 6 bases and J lost 3 bases. This CDR3 region has 12 residues. The CDR3 coding sequence is TGCAGCGTGGAACAGGGGACAGATACGCAGTATTTT. Translation gives CSVEQGTDTQYF.

V usage is TRBV30 and J usage is TRBJ1-5; the match to TRBD1 covers 7 bases. The CDR3 spans 14 residues. Germline loops: CDR1 GTSNPN, CDR2 SVGIG (reference sequence). J gave up 7 bases and V 5 bases, and 11 bases lay outside the gene matches. For the CDR3, the DNA is TGTGCCTGGGCGGCGGGACAGAGTCGGCAGCCCCAGCATTTT. It translates to CAWAAGQSRQPQHF.

This chain connects TRBV5-1 to TRBJ2-7; maybe TRBD2 (5 bases). Germline V gene data show CDR1 as SGHRS and CDR2 as YFSETQ. V gave up 3 bases and J gave up 4 bases, with 17 bases separating them. This CDR3 comprises 15 residues. The CDR3 loop reads CASSWGDQKTYEQYF. As DNA, the CDR3 is TGCGCCAGCAGCTGGGGAGACCAAAAAACATACGAGCAGTACTTC.